This T cell receptor (beta chain) was found in a study of OX40 agonist ivuxolimab in advanced cancers. Across the study: The study treated patients with ivuxolimab, an agonistic anti-OX40 (CD134) antibody. Enrolled patients in dose escalation had cancers that were hepatocellular carcinoma, melanoma, renal cell or head and neck cancer. Subjects had a mean age of around 60 years, with a range of about 20 to 85; about 83% were male.

Per germline, CDR1 SGHNT and CDR2 YYREEE (reference sequence). The CDR3 runs 14 residues. Trimming took 4 bases from V and 4 from J; bases not matched to a gene: 5. Method: immunoSEQ multiplex PCR; TCRdb's copy keeps in-frame clones and lacks some. The top ten hold 3.5% to 4.5% of the sample, which has about 51,000 clones, more than 70% seen once. The gene calls are TRBV5-4 and TRBJ2-5; 9 bases fit TRBD1. The sequence was collected from an adult with an advanced solid tumor such as melanoma, head and neck, liver or kidney cancer. The sequences come from CD4+ or CD8+ T cells sorted from blood, collected in a trial of the OX40 agonist ivuxolimab. This CDR3 is CASSRGQGRETQYF. CDR3 in DNA: TGTGCCAGCAGCCGGGGACAGGGAAGAGAGACCCAGTACTTC.